This record concerns one T cell receptor (beta chain) sequence. This sample is drawn from a study of cytomegalovirus exposure and HLA in healthy donors. CDR3 length: 15 residues. From germline, CDR1 is SEHNR and CDR2 FQNEAQ (reference sequence). V lost 0 bases and J 5 bases, leaving 14 bases between the germline ends. The PCR had 60 Vbeta and 13 Jbeta primers. Authors' processing steps: As a later analysis found, there were 80 million or so unique TCR beta chains, of which roughly 11 million were shared. Measured with immunoSEQ multiplex PCR; TCRdb has only the in-frame clones, and not every one. V, J and clone size reflect that table, while D and trimming were determined from the DNA. In all, the sample yields 75,000 to 95,000 clones.

The source of this sequence is a girl aged 10 to 17 in good health and CMV-seropositive. Sample: PBMCs. This chain connects TRBV7-9 to TRBJ2-7; a possible D gene is TRBD1 (7 bases). This CDR3 is CASSLAWQGGNEQYF. The CDR3 coding sequence is TGTGCCAGCAGCTTAGCTTGGCAGGGGGGCAACGAGCAGTACTTC.